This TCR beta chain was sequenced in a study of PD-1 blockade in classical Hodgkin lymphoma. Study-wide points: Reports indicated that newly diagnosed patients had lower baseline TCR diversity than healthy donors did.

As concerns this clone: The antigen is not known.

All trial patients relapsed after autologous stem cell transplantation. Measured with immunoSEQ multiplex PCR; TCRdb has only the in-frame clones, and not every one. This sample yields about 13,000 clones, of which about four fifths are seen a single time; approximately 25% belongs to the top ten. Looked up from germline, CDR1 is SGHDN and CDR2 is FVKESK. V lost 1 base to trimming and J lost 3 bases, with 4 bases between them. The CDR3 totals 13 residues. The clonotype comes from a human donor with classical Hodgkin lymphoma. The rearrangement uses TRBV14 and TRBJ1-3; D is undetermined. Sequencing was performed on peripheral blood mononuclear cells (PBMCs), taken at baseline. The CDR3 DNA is TGTGCCAGCAGCCAAGTGGGTGGAAACACCATATATTTT. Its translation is CASSQVGGNTIYF. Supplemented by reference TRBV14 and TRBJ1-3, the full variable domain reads EAGVTQFPSHSVIEKGQTVTLRCDPISGHDNLYWYRRVMGKEIKFLLHFVKESKQDESGMPNNRFLAERTGGTYSTLKVQPAELEDSGVYFCASSQVGGNTIYFGEGSWLTVV.